What follows is one T cell receptor (beta chain) and its context. The data stem from a study of blood T cell repertoires in COVID-19. This table comes from immunoSEQ multiplex PCR, and its TCRdb copy is limited to in-frame clones, with some not included. The table shows 150,000 to 200,000 clones, with around 84% occurring only once. With 7 bases removed from V and 1 base from J, the gap between germline ends came to 16 bases. From germline, CDR1 is LNHDA and CDR2 SQIVND (reference sequence). The CDR3 consists of 15 residues. Participants, about 18 to 89 years old, spanned around 25 US areas. The chain is built from TRBV19 and TRBJ1-2, with D possibly TRBD1 on 5 matching bases. Sequencing was carried out using PBMCs or T cells enriched from blood (not recorded which). The receptor was derived from a middle-aged man who had recovered from COVID-19. CDR3 nucleotides: TGTGCCAGTACCCTGCTGGCGGGGGGTAACTATGGCTACACCTTC. Translated: CASTLLAGGNYGYTF.